This T cell receptor (beta chain) was profiled in a study of neurological immune-mediated disorders. General study results and limits: Among expanded clones, no CDR3 amino acid sequences were shared across subjects, a pattern suggesting private repertoires in all groups.

This clonotype was seen ten or more times. Its antigen remains unidentified. TCRdb analysed the 5' RACE reads with MiXCR anew, one entry per CDR3 protein. The sample carries around 13,000 distinct CDR3 sequences, 5.5% to 7% recorded once. Healthy control participants comprised blood bank volunteers in Maryland, USA. CDR3 length equals 12 residues. Germline values: CDR1 DFQATT, CDR2 SNEGSKA (reference sequence). The germline V and J ends were trimmed by 3 bases and 8 bases, with 11 bases remaining between them. This receptor was taken from a woman in her 40s in good health. The chain joins TRBV20-1 to TRBJ2-1, with unresolved D. Sequences were obtained from CD8+ T cells from blood. The CDR3 protein is CSASIVGYEQFF. In nucleotides, the CDR3 is TGCAGTGCTAGTATAGTGGGCTATGAGCAGTTCTTC.